This T cell receptor beta chain was recorded in a study of T cells in Graves' hyperthyroidism and ophthalmopathy (dated by TCRdb to about 2019). With regard to the full study: To identify TCR V-J signatures that set the groups apart, the researchers used a discovery cohort of more than 95 patients, made up of 40 to 45 with Graves' ophthalmopathy and about 60 with stable Graves' hyperthyroidism. In more than five Graves' hyperthyroidism patients, the study also compared T-cell repertoires from thyroid tissue with T-cell repertoires from blood. After sampling, hyperthyroidism patients received methimazole starting at 30 mg daily, and ophthalmopathy patients received high-dose intravenous methylprednisolone. Prospective prediction of ophthalmopathy was tested in an independent validation cohort consisting of 18 hyperthyroidism patients and more than 15 patients who later progressed to ophthalmopathy. According to the paper, TCR Vbeta CDR3 sequencing was carried out on 120 to 150 peripheral blood samples, which came from 40 to 45 ophthalmopathy, approximately 72 hyperthyroidism and some 17 progressor patients. For training and testing, the approximately 92 patients in the discovery cohort were randomly divided in a 7:3 ratio. The full study reports these points: During validation, the model predicted progression to ophthalmopathy a median of around 6 months ahead of onset, with just under 71% sensitivity and 72% to 80% specificity. Most expanded thyroid clonotypes (frequency above 0.001) were also detected in blood, suggesting blood repertoires may reflect thyroid immune responses. No statistical method was used to set the sample size in advance, and investigators knew the group allocation. A model built on a 13 V-J signature distinguished ophthalmopathy from stable hyperthyroidism, reaching about 89% sensitivity and approximately 81% specificity in cross-validation and 80%/75% in testing.

This clonotype was seen only a few times. Its binding antigen is unknown. One base away there is no much larger clone; base qualities are not given. Looking up the germline V gene yields CDR1 SGHRS and CDR2 YFSETQ. V drops 4 bases and J drops 1 base, leaving 14 bases in between. From the cysteine up to the phenylalanine, the CDR3 has a length of 16 residues. Here the CDR3 DNA is all that survives: 48 bases in frame from base 1. Amplification of TCR beta CDR3 regions was carried out from RNA transcripts. A first-round RT-PCR of the TCR CDR3 used the HTBI primer set with the Qiagen OneStep RT-PCR kit. The libraries were constructed in a second round of multiplex PCR and then size-selected and purified. Sequencing of the libraries was done on an Illumina HiSeq2000 using paired-end 100 bp reads. Turning to the authors' computational methods: SOAPnuke was used to process the raw data, with reads discarded if the reads contained adapters or uncalled bases, had a mean Phred below 15, or lacked an exact constant-primer or identifier match. COPE v1.2.5 was used to merge high-quality paired reads, and clonotypes were defined as unique nucleotide sequences. Clonotypes were aligned to IMGT TRBV, TRBD and TRBJ reference segments using MiTCR v1.1. Analysis was restricted to V-J combinations with a frequency above 0.0001, which covered 98% to 99.2% of repertoires. The TCS score was defined as F50 (clonal expansion) divided by E x V (chaos), with BLOSUM62-based TCRdist calculated between CDR3 peptides within each V-J. Welch's t-statistics and random forest reduced approximately 520 V-J features to around 14, which were used in a naive Bayes classifier (R e1071). The similarity between thyroid and blood repertoires was quantified using the Morisita-Horn index. Starting from the raw public reads, TCRdb applied fastp trimming at Q25, assembled clones with MiXCR and retained in-frame beta chains. Merged by CDR3 protein, the rows form single entries marked with the most common genes and DNA. It is TCRdb's table, rather than the study itself, that gives the V and J calls and clone size. This sample is represented by hundreds of thousands of distinct CDR3 sequences; roughly 45% of them were singletons. The ten largest clones represent less than 9% of the sample.

Any patient with an uncontrolled infection, another autoimmune disease, pregnancy or lactation was excluded. Diagnoses relied on clinical symptoms, serum thyroxine and TRAb, thyroid ultrasound and orbital computed tomography. Total RNA was extracted with Trizol reagent, and quality was checked on an Agilent 2100 Bioanalyzer. Sequencing was carried out using peripheral blood or thyroid tissue (not recorded which). This clonotype was obtained from an adult man with Graves' disease, either hyperthyroidism or ophthalmopathy (not recorded which). The chain couples TRBV5-1 to TRBJ2-2; the D gene is possibly TRBD1, with 6 bases matching. In nucleotides, the sequence is TGCGCCAGCAGCACGGTTAGGGGGAAGAACACCGGGGAGCTGTTTTTT. Protein translation: CASSTVRGKNTGELFF.